One TCR beta chain is described in this entry. This table comes from immunoSEQ multiplex PCR, and its TCRdb copy is limited to in-frame clones, with some not included. Of some 2,500,000 clones in the sample, over 85% were seen once. The entry originates in a study of shared clonotypes between healthy human individuals. Investigators divided CD4+ cells into CD45RA+ naive and CD45RA-negative memory subsets. The origin of this receptor is a man between 18 and 29 years old in good health. Some clones in this sample may be carry-over from other donors' samples. The specimen was naive CD4+ T cells from PBMCs. Sample subset: CD45RA+ positively selected.

The CDR3 region is CASSPGTGRGYEQFF. CDR3 nucleotide sequence: TGTGCCAGCAGCCCGGGGACAGGGAGAGGTTATGAGCAGTTCTTC. The chain employs TRBV7-9 and TRBJ2-1; 9 bases map to TRBD1. The CDR3 totals 15 residues. CDR1 is SEHNR and CDR2 is FQNEAQ in the germline V gene (reference sequence). Trimming took 5 bases from V and 8 from J; bases not matched to a gene: 10.